This T cell receptor (beta chain) was profiled in a study of cytomegalovirus exposure and HLA in healthy donors. General study points: Productive rates of about 87% or about 30% were seen for most TCR beta V segments in an earlier analysis. In vitro data verified a few CMV-associated chains as specific for CMV antigens.

Of note for this clone: Its antigen is not identified.

The primer mix had 60 Vbeta and 13 Jbeta primers. Assay: immunoSEQ multiplex PCR; the TCRdb copy retains only in-frame clones and omits some. This sample has some 150,000 clones; 80% to 90% occur once, and the top ten carry about 4.1%. This clonotype was sampled from a woman between 40 and 50 years old in good health and CMV-seropositive. Input material: PBMCs.

CDR3 region: CASGLGLVGTDTQYF. The CDR3 coding sequence is TGTGCCAGCGGCCTAGGACTAGTCGGGACAGATACGCAGTATTTT. The V gene is TRBV28, the J gene TRBJ2-3; 7 bases are shared with TRBD2. This CDR3 region has 15 residues. Germline V gene sequence: CDR1 MDHEN, CDR2 SYDVKM. The trim removed 8 bases at V and 3 bases at J, leaving 11 bases unmatched.